This T cell receptor beta chain originates from a study of T-cell memory formation after mild COVID-19. Via MiXCR, TCRdb re-called the 5' RACE reads, giving one row per CDR3 protein. The sample includes roughly 190,000 distinct CDR3 sequences, about 10% seen only once; the top ten take just over 3%. This clonotype was counted between two and nine times. Antigen unknown. Study results and limitations: Clones contracting day 15 to 85 were balanced CD4/CD8; later expanders leaned CD4+. For contracting clones, CD4+ ones sat mainly in CM and EM, CD8+ in EMRA. Day 37-peaking second-wave clones had unconfirmed SARS-CoV-2 specificity.

Germline CDR1 is MNHEY and CDR2 is SVGEGT. Between the trimmed V and J ends, which lost 0 bases and 0 bases, there was a span of 14 bases. This CDR3 region has 17 residues. The sequence came from a man between 18 and 35 years old who had mild COVID-19 (a few samples of this study predate the infection). Cell type and time point are not known. Sequencing was performed on PBMCs or a T cell subset sorted from them (not recorded which). The genes are TRBV6-2 or TRBV6-3 and TRBJ1-1; tentatively, D is TRBD1 (6 bases). Here the CDR3 DNA reads TGTGCCAGCAGTTACTCTATACCCGGACAGATGAACACTGAAGCTTTCTTT. Translated: CASSYSIPGQMNTEAFF.